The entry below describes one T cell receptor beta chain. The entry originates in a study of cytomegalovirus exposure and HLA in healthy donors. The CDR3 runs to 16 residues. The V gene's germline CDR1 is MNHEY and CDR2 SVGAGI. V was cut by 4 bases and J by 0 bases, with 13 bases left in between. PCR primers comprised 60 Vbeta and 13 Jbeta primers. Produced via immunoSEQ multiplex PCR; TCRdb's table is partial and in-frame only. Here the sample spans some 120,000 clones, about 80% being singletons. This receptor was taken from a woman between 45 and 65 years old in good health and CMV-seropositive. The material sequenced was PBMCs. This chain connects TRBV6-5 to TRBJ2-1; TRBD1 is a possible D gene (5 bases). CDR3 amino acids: CASSSTQASSYNEQFF. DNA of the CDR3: TGTGCCAGCAGTTCCACACAGGCAAGCTCCTACAATGAGCAGTTCTTC.